The present T cell receptor (beta chain) was sequenced within a study of CD8 T cells in Susac syndrome. Random hexamers were used to reverse transcribe roughly 0.45 to 1 ug of RNA. Multiplex PCR with immunoSEQ amplified the TCR beta CDR3 across 54 Vbeta and 13 Jbeta. In TCRdb, the immunoSEQ multiplex PCR reads were re-called with MiXCR into one record per CDR3 protein. Of 250,000 to 350,000 distinct CDR3 sequences listed, about 91% are singletons. CD8+ and CD4+ blood T cells underwent TCR beta sequencing. The authors negatively isolated CD8+ and CD4+ T cells and FACS-enriched TEMRA cells. As for this clonotype: Lacking the conserved final phenylalanine or tryptophan, this CDR3 likely reflects a read error.

From germline, CDR1 is SGHNT and CDR2 YYREEE (reference sequence). This CDR3 is built from 13 residues. V was clipped by 3 bases and J by 5 bases, with 11 bases between them. The origin of this receptor is a human donor with multiple sclerosis. The sample consisted of CD4+ T cells from PBMCs. The gene calls are TRBV5-4 and TRBJ2-5; weak D call: TRBD2 (6 bases). The CDR3 DNA follows: TGTGCCAGCAGCTCGACTAGAAAGGAGACCCAGTACTCC. As protein: CASSSTRKETQYS.